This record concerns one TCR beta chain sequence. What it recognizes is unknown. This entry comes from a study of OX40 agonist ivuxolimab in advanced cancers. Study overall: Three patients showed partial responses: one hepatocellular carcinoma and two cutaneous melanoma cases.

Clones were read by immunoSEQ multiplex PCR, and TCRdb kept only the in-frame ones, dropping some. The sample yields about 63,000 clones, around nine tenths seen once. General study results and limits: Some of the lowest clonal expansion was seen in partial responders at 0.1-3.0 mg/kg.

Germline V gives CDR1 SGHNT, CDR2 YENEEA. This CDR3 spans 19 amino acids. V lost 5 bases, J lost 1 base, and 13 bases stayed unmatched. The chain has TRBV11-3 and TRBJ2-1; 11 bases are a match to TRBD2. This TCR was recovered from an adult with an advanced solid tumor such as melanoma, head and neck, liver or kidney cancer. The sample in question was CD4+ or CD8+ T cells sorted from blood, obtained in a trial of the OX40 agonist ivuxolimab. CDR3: CASSPSARLAGISYNEQFF. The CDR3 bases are TGTGCCAGCAGCCCGTCCGCCCGACTAGCGGGGATTTCCTACAATGAGCAGTTCTTC.